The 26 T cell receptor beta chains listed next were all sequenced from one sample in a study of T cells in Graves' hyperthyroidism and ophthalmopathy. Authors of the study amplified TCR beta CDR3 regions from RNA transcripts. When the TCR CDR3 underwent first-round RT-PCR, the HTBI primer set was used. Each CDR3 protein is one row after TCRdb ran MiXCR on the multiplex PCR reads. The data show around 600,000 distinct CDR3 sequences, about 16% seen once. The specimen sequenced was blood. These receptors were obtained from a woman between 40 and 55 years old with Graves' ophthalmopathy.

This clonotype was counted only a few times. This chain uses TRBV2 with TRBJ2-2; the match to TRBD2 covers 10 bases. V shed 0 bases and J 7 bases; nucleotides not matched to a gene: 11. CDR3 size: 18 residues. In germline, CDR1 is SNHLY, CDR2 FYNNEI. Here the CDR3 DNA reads TGTGCCAGCAGTGAAGCGAGTCTCGAACTAGCGGGAATCGGGGAGCTGTTTTTT. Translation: CASSEASLELAGIGELFF.

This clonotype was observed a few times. For the CDR3, the DNA is TGTGCCAGCAGATGGGACACCACAGATACGCAGTATTTT. Translated: CASRWDTTDTQYF. This chain uses TRBV5-6 with TRBJ2-3; possible D gene TRBD1, 6 bases. This CDR3 is built from 13 residues. The V gene lost 5 bases and the J gene lost 2 bases, with 9 bases spanning the gap. Germline V CDR1 and CDR2: SGHDT, YYEEEE.

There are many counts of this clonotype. The DNA for the CDR3 is TGTGCCAGCAGTCGGGACAGGGAGCAGTTCTTC. Its translation is CASSRDREQFF. This chain connects TRBV3-1 to TRBJ2-1; 8 bases line up with TRBD1. The CDR3 spans 11 residues. J was trimmed by 10 bases and V by 6 bases; bases with no gene match: 2. Germline V lookup: CDR1 LGHDT, CDR2 YNNKEL (reference sequence).

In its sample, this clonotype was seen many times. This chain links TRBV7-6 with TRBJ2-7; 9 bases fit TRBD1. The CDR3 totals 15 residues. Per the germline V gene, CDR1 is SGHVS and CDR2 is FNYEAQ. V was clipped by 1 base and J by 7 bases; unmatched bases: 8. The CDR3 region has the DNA TGTGCCAGCAGCTTAGTCTCCGGGACAGGGCAAGAGCAGTACTTC. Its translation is CASSLVSGTGQEQYF.

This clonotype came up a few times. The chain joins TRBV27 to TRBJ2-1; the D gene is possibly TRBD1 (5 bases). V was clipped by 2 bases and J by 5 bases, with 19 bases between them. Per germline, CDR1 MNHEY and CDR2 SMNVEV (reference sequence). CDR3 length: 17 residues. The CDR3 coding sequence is TGTGCCAGCAGTTTAATACTTGGGGTAGGGGCCGACAATGAGCAGTTCTTC. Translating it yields CASSLILGVGADNEQFF.

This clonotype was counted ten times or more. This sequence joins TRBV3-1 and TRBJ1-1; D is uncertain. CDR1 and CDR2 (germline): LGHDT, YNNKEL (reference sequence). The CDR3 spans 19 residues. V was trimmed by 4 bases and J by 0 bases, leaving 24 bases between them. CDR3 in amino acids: CASSRRLGTRSAMNTEAFF. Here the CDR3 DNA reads TGTGCCAGCAGCCGAAGACTCGGCACTCGAAGCGCGATGAACACTGAAGCTTTCTTT.

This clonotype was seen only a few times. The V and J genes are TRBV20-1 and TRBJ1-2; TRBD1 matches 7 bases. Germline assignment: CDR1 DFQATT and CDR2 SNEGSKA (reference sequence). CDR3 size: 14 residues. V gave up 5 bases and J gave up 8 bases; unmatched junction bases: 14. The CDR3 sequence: CSALNQGDFSGYTF. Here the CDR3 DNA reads TGCAGTGCTTTAAACCAGGGGGACTTTTCGGGCTACACCTTC.

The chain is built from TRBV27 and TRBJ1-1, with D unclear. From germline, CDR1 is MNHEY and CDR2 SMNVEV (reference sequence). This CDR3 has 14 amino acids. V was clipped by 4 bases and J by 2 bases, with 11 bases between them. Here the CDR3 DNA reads TGTGCCAGCAGTTATCAAGGGATAAACACTGAAGCTTTCTTT. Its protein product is CASSYQGINTEAFF.

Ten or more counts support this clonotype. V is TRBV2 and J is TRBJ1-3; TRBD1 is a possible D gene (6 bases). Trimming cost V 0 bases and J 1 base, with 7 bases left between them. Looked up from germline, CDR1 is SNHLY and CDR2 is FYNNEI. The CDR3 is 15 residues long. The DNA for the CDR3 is TGTGCCAGCAGTGAAGCCAGGGGATCTGGAAACACCATATATTTT. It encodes CASSEARGSGNTIYF.

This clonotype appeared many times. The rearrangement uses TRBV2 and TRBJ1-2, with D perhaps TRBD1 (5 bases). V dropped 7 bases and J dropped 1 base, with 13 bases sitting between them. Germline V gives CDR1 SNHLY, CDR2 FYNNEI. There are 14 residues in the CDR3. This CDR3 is CASTWGSLNYGYTF. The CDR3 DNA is TGTGCCAGCACCTGGGGGAGTCTTAACTATGGCTACACCTTC.

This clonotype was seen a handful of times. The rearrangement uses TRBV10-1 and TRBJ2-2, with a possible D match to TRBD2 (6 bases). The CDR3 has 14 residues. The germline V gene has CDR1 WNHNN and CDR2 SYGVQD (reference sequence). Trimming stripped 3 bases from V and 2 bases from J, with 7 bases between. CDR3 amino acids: CASSDGTNTGELFF. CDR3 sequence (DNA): TGCGCCAGCAGTGACGGGACTAACACCGGGGAGCTGTTTTTT.

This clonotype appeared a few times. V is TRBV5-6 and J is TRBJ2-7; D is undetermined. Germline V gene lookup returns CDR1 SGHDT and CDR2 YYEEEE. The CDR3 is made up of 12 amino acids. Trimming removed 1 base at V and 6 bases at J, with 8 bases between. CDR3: CASSLFLGEQYF. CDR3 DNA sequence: TGTGCCAGCAGCTTGTTCTTAGGCGAGCAGTACTTC.

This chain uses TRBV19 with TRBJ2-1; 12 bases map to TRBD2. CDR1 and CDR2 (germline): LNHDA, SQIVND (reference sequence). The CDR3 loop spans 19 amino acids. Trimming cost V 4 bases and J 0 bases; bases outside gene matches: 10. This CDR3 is CASSKPLAGGPSSYNEQFF. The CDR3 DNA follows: TGTGCCAGTAGTAAGCCCCTAGCGGGGGGGCCTAGCTCCTACAATGAGCAGTTCTTC.

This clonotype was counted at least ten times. The CDR3 DNA sequence: TGTGCCAGCAGCCAAGCAAAGACAGTCACCTACGAGCAGTACTTC. Its translation is CASSQAKTVTYEQYF. The genes are TRBV14 and TRBJ2-7; D is possibly TRBD1 (5 bases). The CDR3 spans 15 residues. Germline CDR1 SGHDN, CDR2 FVKESK. The ends were cut back, 1 base at V and 2 bases at J, with 12 bases in the middle. Filled out from reference TRBV14 and TRBJ2-7, the complete variable domain reads EAGVTQFPSHSVIEKGQTVTLRCDPISGHDNLYWYRRVMGKEIKFLLHFVKESKQDESGMPNNRFLAERTGGTYSTLKVQPAELEDSGVYFCASSQAKTVTYEQYFGPGTRLTVT.

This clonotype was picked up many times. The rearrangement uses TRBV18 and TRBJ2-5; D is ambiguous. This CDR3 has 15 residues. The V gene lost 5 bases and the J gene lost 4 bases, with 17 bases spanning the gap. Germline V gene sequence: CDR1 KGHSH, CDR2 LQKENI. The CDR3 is CASSAVGLYGETQYF. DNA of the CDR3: TGTGCCAGCTCAGCGGTGGGTTTGTACGGAGAGACCCAGTACTTC.

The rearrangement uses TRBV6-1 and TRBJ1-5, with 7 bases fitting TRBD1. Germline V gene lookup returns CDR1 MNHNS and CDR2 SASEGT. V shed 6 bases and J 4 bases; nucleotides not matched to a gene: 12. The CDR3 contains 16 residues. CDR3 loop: CASSEFTGTANQPQHF. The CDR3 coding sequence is TGTGCCAGCAGCGAATTTACCGGGACAGCTAATCAGCCCCAGCATTTT.

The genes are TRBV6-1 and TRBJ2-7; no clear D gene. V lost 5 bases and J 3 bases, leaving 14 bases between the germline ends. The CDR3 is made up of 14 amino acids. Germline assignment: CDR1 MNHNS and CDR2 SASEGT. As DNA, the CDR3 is TGTGCCAGCAGTTACCCGCTTGGTAGCTACGAGCAGTACTTC. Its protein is CASSYPLGSYEQYF.

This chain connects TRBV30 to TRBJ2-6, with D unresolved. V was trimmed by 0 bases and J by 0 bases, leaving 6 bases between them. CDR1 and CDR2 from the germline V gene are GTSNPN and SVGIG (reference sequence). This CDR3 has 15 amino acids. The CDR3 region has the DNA TGTGCCTGGAGTGTCTGGGTCTCTGGGGCCAACGTCCTGACTTTC. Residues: CAWSVWVSGANVLTF.

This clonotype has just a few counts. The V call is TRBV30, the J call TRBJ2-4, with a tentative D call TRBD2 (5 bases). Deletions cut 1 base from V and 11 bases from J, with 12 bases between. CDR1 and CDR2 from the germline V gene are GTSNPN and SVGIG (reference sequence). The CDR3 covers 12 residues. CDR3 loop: CAWSGVSEVQYF. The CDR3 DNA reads TGTGCCTGGAGTGGGGTTAGCGAGGTTCAGTACTTC.

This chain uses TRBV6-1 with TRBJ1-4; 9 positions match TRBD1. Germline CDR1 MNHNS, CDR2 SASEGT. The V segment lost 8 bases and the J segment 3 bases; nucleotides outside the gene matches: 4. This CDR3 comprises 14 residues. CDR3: CASRDRVANEKLFF. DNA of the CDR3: TGTGCCAGCCGGGACAGGGTTGCTAATGAAAAACTGTTTTTT.

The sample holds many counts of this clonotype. DNA of the CDR3: TGTGCCAGCAGCGTAGTCCCCCTAGCGGGGGGTCGGAATGAGCAGTTCTTC. It yields the protein CASSVVPLAGGRNEQFF. The V and J genes are TRBV7-8 and TRBJ2-1, with 11 bases that match TRBD2. This CDR3 is built from 17 residues. After removal of 5 bases from V and 7 bases from J, the junction contained 13 bases not matched to a gene. Germline CDR1 reads SGHVS; CDR2 reads FQNEAQ.

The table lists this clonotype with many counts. The CDR3 nucleotides read TGTGCCAGCAGTCCTCACAGGGCGGCAACCGGGGAGCTGTTTTTT. Protein sequence: CASSPHRAATGELFF. V and J are TRBV3-1 and TRBJ2-2; D is perhaps TRBD1 (6 bases). The CDR3 runs to 15 residues. Germline V gene sequence: CDR1 LGHDT, CDR2 YNNKEL (reference sequence). Trimming cost V 6 bases and J 5 bases, with 16 bases left between them.

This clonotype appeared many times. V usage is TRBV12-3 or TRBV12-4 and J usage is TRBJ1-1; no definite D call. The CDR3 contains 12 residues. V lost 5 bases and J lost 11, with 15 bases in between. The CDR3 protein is CASSPLSGTAFF. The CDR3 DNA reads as TGTGCCAGCAGTCCGCTTTCGGGAACGGCTTTCTTT.

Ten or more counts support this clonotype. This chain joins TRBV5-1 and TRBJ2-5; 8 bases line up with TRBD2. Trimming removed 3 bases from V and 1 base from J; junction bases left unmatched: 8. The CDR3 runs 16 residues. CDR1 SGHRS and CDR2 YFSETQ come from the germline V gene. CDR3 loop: CASSSDRLASQETQYF. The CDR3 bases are TGCGCCAGCAGCTCGGACAGACTAGCGTCCCAAGAGACCCAGTACTTC.

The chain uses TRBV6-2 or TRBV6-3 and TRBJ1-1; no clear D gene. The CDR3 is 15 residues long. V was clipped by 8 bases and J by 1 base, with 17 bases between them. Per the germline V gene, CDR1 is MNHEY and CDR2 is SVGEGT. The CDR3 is CASASFRARNTEAFF. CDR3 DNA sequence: TGTGCCAGCGCGTCATTTAGGGCGCGGAACACTGAAGCTTTCTTT.

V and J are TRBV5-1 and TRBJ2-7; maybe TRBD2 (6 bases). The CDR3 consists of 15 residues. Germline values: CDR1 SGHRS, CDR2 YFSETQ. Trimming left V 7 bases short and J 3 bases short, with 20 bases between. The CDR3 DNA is TGCGCCAGCGCCGCGGGGCCGGGAGAGGACTACGAGCAGTACTTC. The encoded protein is CASAAGPGEDYEQYF.